This entry describes one T cell receptor (beta chain). Its antigen target is currently unknown. No quality values exist for individual bases; no much larger clone is one base distant. The data were obtained in a study of OX40 agonist ivuxolimab in advanced cancers. Background for the entire study: Ivuxolimab, which targeted the costimulatory receptor OX40 (CD134), was an agonistic, fully human IgG2 monoclonal antibody. Peripheral TCRbeta sequencing aimed to test whether ivuxolimab altered TCR sequence diversity and caused clonal T-cell expansion. Partial responses occurred in three dose-escalation patients, of whom one had hepatocellular carcinoma and two had cutaneous melanoma. Among the roughly 50 dose-escalation patients, 19 had hepatocellular carcinoma, approximately 15 melanoma, 9 renal cell carcinoma and 9 head and neck cancer. In the dose-escalation cohort, 82.7% of patients were male, and the mean age was roughly 60 years, with a range of 23 to 79. Intravenous ivuxolimab was administered to patients every 2 weeks at six dose levels: 0.01, 0.1, 0.3, 1.5, 3 and 10 mg/kg. Prior anti-PD-1, anti-PD-L1 or anti-CTLA-4 therapy was permitted, and checkpoint inhibitors had been received by more than 35% of dose-escalation patients. The paper describes the monotherapy dose-escalation part (N ≈ 52 patients) of the phase I trial of ivuxolimab.

Results and caveats for the whole study, not just this receptor: On average, CD8+ T cells showed more expanded clones than CD4+ T cells after ivuxolimab. The antigen specificity of the peripheral T cells that underwent clonal expansion was not determined. In the 0.1-3.0 mg/kg groups, partial responders had among the lowest normalized peripheral clonal expansion, particularly in CD8+ T cells. Low levels of normalized T-cell clonal expansion were also seen in some patients who did not respond. Clonal expansion of both CD4+ and CD8+ blood T cells was observed from baseline to week 6 at doses 0.1 to 3.0 mg/kg.

Patients with autoimmune disease history or receiving systemic immunosuppression were excluded from the trial. Peripheral blood for TCR sequencing was drawn from every dose cohort at baseline, at cycle 4 day 1 and at cycle 7 day 1. Samples were obtained from an open-label, multicenter, first-in-human phase I dose-escalation trial of ivuxolimab. Adults with locally advanced or metastatic melanoma, renal cell, hepatocellular, or head and neck squamous cell carcinoma were enrolled in the trial. Before TCR sequencing, CD4+ T cells and CD8+ T cells from peripheral blood were sorted into separate populations. Genomic DNA was extracted from sorted cells for sequencing of the TCRbeta CDR3 region. The immunoSEQ Assay was used for sequencing of TCRbeta CDR3 regions. The source is immuneACCESS, and TCRdb retained only in-frame sequences with V and J called. Part of the clones is not carried over; for the studies checked, unresolved V genes explain less than half of this, and the remainder is unexplained. The sample yields tens of thousands of clones; 85% were counted once. The ten largest make up 5.9% of the sample.

Germline trimming amounts to 7 bases on V and 5 bases on J, with 13 as the count of junction bases outside the gene matches. The CDR3 numbers 15 residues from cysteine through valine. Only the CDR3 part of the read is kept: 45 bases, read in frame from the first base. For CDR1 and CDR2, the germline V gene lists MDHEN and SYDVKM. This sample comprised CD4+ or CD8+ T cells sorted from blood, obtained in a trial of the OX40 agonist ivuxolimab. This clonotype was obtained from an adult with an advanced solid tumor such as melanoma, head and neck, liver or kidney cancer. The sequence is built from TRBV28 and TRBJ2-7; 8 central nucleotides agree with TRBD2. The sequenced DNA is TGTGCCAGCACGGGGGCAGCGGGGGCCCGCCACGAGCAGTACGTC. This codes for CASTGAAGARHEQYV.